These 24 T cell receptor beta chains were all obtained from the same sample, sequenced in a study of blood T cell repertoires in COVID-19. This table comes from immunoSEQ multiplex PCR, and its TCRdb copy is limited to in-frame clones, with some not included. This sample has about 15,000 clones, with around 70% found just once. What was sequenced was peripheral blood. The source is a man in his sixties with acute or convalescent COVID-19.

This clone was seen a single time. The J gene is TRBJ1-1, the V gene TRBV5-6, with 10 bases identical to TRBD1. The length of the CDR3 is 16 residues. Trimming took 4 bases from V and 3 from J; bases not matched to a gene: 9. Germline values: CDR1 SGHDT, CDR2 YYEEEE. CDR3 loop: CASSQGQGMWDTEAFF. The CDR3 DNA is TGTGCCAGCAGCCAGGGACAGGGGATGTGGGACACTGAAGCTTTCTTT.

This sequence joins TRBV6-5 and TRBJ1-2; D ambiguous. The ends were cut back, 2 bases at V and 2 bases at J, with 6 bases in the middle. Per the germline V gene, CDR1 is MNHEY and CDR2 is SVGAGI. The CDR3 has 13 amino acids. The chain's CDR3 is CASSYAGNYGYTF. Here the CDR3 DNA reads TGTGCCAGCAGTTACGCCGGGAACTATGGCTACACCTTC.

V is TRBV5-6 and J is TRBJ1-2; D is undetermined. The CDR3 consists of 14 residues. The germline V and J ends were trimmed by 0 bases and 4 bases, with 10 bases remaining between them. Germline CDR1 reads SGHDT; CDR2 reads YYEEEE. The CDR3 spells CASSLAAGGYGYTF. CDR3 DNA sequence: TGTGCCAGCAGCTTGGCAGCAGGAGGCTATGGCTACACCTTC.

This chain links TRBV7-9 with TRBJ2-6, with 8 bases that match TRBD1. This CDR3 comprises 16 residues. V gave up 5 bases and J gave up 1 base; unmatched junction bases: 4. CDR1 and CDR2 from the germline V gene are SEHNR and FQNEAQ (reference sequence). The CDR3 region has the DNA TGTGCCAGCAGCCGCAGACAGGGGTCTGGGGCCAACGTCCTGACTTTC. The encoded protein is CASSRRQGSGANVLTF.

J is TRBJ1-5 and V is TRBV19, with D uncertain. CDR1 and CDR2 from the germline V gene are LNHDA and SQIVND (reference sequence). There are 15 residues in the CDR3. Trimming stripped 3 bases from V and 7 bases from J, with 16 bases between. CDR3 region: CASSIEGRTGQPQHF. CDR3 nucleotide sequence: TGTGCCAGTAGTATCGAGGGTCGGACGGGCCAGCCCCAGCATTTT.

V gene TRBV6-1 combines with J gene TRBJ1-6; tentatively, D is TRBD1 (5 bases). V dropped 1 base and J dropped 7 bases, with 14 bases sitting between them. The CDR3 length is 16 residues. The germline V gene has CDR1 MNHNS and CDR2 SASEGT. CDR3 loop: CASSEGSQGGNSPLHF. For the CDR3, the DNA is TGTGCCAGCAGTGAAGGGTCTCAGGGCGGCAATTCACCCCTCCACTTT.

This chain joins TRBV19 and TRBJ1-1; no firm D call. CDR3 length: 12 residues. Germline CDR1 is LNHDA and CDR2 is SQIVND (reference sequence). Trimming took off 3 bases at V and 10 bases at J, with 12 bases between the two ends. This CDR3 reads CASSMDGRRAFF. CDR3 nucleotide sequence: TGTGCCAGTAGTATGGATGGGAGGCGAGCTTTCTTT.

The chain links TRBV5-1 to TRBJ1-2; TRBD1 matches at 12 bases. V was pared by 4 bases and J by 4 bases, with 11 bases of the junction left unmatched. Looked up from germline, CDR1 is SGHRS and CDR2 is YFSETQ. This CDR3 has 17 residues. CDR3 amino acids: CASSPNPGQGARYGYTF. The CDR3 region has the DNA TGCGCCAGCAGCCCAAACCCGGGACAGGGGGCCCGCTATGGCTACACCTTC.

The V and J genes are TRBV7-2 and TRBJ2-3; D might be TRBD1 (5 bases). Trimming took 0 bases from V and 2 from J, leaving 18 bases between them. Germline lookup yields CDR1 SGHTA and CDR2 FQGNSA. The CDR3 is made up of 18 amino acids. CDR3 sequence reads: CASSLAQGPRRFTDTQYF. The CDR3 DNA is TGTGCCAGCAGCTTAGCCCAGGGCCCCCGGAGATTCACAGATACGCAGTATTTT.

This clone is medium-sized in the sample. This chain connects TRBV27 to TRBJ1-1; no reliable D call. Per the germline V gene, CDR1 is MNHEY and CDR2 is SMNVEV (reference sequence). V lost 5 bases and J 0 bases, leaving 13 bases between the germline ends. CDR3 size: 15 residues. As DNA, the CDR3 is TGTGCCAGCAGTCAGAGACTTGAGATGAACACTGAAGCTTTCTTT. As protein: CASSQRLEMNTEAFF.

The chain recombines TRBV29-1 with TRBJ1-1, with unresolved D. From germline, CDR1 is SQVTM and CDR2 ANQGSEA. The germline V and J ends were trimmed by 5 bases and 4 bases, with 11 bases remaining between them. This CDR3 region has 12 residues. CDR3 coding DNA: TGCAGCGTTCTTAATCTGGCCACTGAAGCTTTCTTT. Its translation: CSVLNLATEAFF.

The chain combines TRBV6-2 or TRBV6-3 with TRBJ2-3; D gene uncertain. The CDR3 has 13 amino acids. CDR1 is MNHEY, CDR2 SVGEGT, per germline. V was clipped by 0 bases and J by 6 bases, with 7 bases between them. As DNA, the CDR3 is TGTGCCAGCAGTTACTCTCTTTTTGATACGCAGTATTTT. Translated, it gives CASSYSLFDTQYF.

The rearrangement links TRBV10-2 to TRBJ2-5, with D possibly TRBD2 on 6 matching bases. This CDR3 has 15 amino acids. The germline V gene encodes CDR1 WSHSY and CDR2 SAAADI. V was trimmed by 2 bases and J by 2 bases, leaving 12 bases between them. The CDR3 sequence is CASSERLSGQETQYF. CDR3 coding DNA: TGCGCCAGCAGTGAGAGACTTAGCGGACAAGAGACCCAGTACTTC.

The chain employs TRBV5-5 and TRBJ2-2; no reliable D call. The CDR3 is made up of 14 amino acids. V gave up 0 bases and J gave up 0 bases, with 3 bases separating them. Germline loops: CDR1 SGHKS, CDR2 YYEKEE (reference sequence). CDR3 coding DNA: TGTGCCAGCAGCTTGGTATCGAACACCGGGGAGCTGTTTTTT. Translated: CASSLVSNTGELFF.

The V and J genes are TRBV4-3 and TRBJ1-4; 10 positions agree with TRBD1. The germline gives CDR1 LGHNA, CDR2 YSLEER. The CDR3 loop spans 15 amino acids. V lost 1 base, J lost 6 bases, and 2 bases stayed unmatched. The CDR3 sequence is CASSQAGQGDEKLFF. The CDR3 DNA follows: TGCGCCAGCAGCCAAGCCGGACAGGGGGATGAAAAACTGTTTTTT.

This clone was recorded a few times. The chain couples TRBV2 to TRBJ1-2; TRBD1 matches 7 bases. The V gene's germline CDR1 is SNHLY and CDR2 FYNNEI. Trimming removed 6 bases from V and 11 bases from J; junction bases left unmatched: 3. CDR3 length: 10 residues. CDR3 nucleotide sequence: TGTGCCAGCAGCACGGACAGGTACACCTTC. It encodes CASSTDRYTF.

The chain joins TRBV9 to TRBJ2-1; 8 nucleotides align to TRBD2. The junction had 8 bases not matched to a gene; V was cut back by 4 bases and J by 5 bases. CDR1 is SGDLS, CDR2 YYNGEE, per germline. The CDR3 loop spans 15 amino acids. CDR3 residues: CASSPSGGKNNEQFF. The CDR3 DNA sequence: TGTGCCAGCAGCCCAAGCGGGGGAAAAAACAATGAGCAGTTCTTC.

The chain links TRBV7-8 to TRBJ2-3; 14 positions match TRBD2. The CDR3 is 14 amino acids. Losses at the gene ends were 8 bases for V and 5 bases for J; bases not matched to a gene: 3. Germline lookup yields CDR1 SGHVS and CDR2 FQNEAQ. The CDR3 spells CASYGLAGGDTQYF. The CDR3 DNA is TGTGCCAGCTATGGACTAGCGGGGGGAGATACGCAGTATTTT.

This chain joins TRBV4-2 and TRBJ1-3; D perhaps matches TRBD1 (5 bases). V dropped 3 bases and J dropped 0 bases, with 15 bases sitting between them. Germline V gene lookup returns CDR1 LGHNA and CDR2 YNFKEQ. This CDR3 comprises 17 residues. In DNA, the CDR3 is TGTGCCAGCAGCCAGGGGACTCACAGATACTCTGGAAACACCATATATTTT. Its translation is CASSQGTHRYSGNTIYF.

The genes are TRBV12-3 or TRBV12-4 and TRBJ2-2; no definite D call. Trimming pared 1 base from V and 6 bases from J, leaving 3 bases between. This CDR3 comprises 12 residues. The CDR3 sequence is CASSLVSGELFF. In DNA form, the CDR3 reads TGTGCCAGCAGTTTAGTCTCCGGGGAGCTGTTTTTT.

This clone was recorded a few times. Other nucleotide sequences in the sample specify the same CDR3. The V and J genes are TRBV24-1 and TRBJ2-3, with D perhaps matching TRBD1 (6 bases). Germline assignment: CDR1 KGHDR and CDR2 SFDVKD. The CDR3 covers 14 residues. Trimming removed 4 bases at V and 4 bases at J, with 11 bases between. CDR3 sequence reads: CATSDHGQSDTQYF. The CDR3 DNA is TGTGCCACCAGTGACCACGGACAGTCAGATACGCAGTATTTT.

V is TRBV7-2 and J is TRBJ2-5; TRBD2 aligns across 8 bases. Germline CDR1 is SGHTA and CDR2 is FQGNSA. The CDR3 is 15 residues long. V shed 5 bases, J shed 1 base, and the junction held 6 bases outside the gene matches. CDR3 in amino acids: CASSTRGGAQETQYF. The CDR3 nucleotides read TGTGCCAGCAGCACCCGGGGGGGGGCCCAAGAGACCCAGTACTTC.

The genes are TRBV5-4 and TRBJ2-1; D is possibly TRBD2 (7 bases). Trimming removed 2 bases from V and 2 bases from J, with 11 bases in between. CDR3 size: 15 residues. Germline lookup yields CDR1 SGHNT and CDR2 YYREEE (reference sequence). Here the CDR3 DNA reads TGTGCCAGCAGCTTAGGAGGGGGGGCCTACAATGAGCAGTTCTTC. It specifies CASSLGGGAYNEQFF.

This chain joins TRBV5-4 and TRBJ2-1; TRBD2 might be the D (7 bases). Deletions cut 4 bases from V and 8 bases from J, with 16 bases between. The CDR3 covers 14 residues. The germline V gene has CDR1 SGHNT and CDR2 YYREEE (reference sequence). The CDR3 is CASSPSGGRDEQFF. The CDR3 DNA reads TGTGCCAGCAGCCCCTCCGGGGGGCGCGATGAGCAGTTCTTC.